This is a list of T cell receptor beta chains from one sample in a study of memory CD4+ T cells and cytomegalovirus serostatus. Only in-frame clones appear in the TCRdb table, and some are missing; sequencing was by immunoSEQ multiplex PCR. The profile shows roughly 64,000 clones, roughly four fifths of them singletons. Sequenced material: memory CD4+ T cells from blood. The receptors were sampled from an adult in good health and CMV-seronegative. Each CDR3 is given with its conserved first and last residue. A D gene is named only where the DNA matches it firmly. Rows may omit the clone size; those that give it use once, few, many or a size class.

clone_size d_call j_call v_call cdr3_aa cdr3_nt
few - TRBJ1-5 TRBV7-9 CASSLARGPSNQPQHF TGTGCCAGCAGCTTAGCGCGGGGGCCTAGCAATCAGCCCCAGCATTTT
- - TRBJ1-1 TRBV6-6 CASRTNTEAFF TGTGCCAGCAGAACGAACACTGAAGCTTTCTTT
- TRBD1 TRBJ2-2 TRBV6-1 CASSERRPYGTVFWELFF TGTGCCAGCAGTGAGAGGAGGCCATACGGGACAGTGTTCTGGGAGCTGTTTTTT
- - TRBJ1-3 TRBV6-5 CASSLYKSSGNTIYF TGTGCCAGCAGCCTATACAAGAGCTCTGGAAACACCATATATTTT
- - TRBJ2-5 TRBV21-1 CASSKGCEETQYF TGTGCCAGCAGCAAAGGATGTGAAGAGACCCAGTACTTC
- - TRBJ1-4 TRBV7-9 CASSLGQAPLNEKLFF TGTGCCAGCAGCTTAGGCCAGGCCCCGCTTAATGAAAAACTGTTTTTT
- TRBD2 TRBJ2-7 TRBV7-9 CASSFGGGTWEQYF TGTGCCAGCAGCTTCGGCGGGGGGACCTGGGAGCAGTACTTC
- - TRBJ1-5 TRBV4-2 CASSQEPDQPQHF TGTGCCAGCAGCCAAGAACCTGACCAGCCCCAGCATTTT
- TRBD2 TRBJ2-1 TRBV18 CASSPPIGGDNEQFF TGTGCCAGCTCACCACCGATCGGGGGGGATAATGAGCAGTTCTTC
- - TRBJ2-7 TRBV28 CASTQRATYEQYF TGTGCCAGCACCCAGAGGGCCACCTACGAGCAGTACTTC
few - TRBJ1-1 TRBV4-1 CASRGRGSEAFF TGCGCCAGCAGAGGACGGGGGAGTGAAGCTTTCTTT
- TRBD2 TRBJ2-7 TRBV7-3 CASSSTGGAYEQYF TGTGCCAGCAGCTCCACCGGGGGGGCCTACGAGCAGTACTTC
- TRBD2 TRBJ2-2 TRBV7-2 CASSLARLSSGRANTGELFF TGTGCCAGCAGCTTAGCGAGGTTATCTAGCGGGAGGGCGAACACCGGGGAGCTGTTTTTT
- - TRBJ2-2 TRBV7-8 CASSLASGGGQGSTGELFF TGTGCCAGCAGCTTAGCCAGCGGGGGGGGACAGGGCAGTACCGGGGAGCTGTTTTTT
- TRBD2 TRBJ2-7 TRBV11-1 CAGSSSGIRVYEQYF TGTGCCGGCAGCTCCAGCGGGATACGAGTCTACGAGCAGTACTTC
- - TRBJ2-2 TRBV5-4 CASSEQLQGGAGELFF TGTGCCAGCAGCGAACAATTACAGGGGGGGGCCGGGGAGCTGTTTTTT
- - TRBJ1-3 TRBV19 CASSIEMTDSGNTIYF TGTGCCAGTAGTATAGAGATGACGGACTCTGGAAACACCATATATTTT
- TRBD1 TRBJ1-2 TRBV30 CAWSTGVNYGYTF TGTGCCTGGAGCACAGGGGTGAACTATGGCTACACCTTC
- TRBD2 TRBJ2-1 TRBV10-3 CATRLAGVNNEQFF TGTGCCACCAGACTAGCGGGAGTGAACAATGAGCAGTTCTTC
once TRBD1 TRBJ1-1 TRBV4-3 CASSQDSGTANTEAFF TGCGCCAGCAGCCAAGATTCAGGGACAGCGAACACTGAAGCTTTCTTT
once - TRBJ1-4 TRBV30 CAWSVLRVEKLFF TGTGCCTGGAGTGTACTCAGGGTGGAAAAACTGTTTTTT
- TRBD1 TRBJ1-2 TRBV30 CAWRGQQRGSPNYGYTF TGTGCCTGGAGGGGACAGCAAAGGGGGTCCCCTAACTATGGCTACACCTTC
once - TRBJ1-5 TRBV28 CASSLAAGSGQPQHF TGTGCCAGCAGTTTAGCAGCAGGGTCGGGTCAGCCCCAGCATTTT
- TRBD1 TRBJ1-3 TRBV6-1 CASSEIQGLDTIYF TGTGCCAGCAGTGAAATACAGGGGTTGGACACCATATATTTT
- - TRBJ2-4 TRBV30 CAWSMTSGKNIQYF TGTGCCTGGAGCATGACCTCGGGCAAAAACATTCAGTACTTC
- - TRBJ1-5 TRBV7-2 CASSLKVAENQPQHF TGTGCCAGCAGCTTGAAAGTGGCGGAAAATCAGCCCCAGCATTTT
- TRBD2 TRBJ2-7 TRBV7-2 CASSSSGRAYEQYF TGTGCCAGCAGCTCTAGCGGGAGGGCCTACGAGCAGTACTTC
- - TRBJ1-1 TRBV7-6 CASSSTPGVEAFF TGTGCCAGCAGCTCCACCCCGGGAGTTGAAGCTTTCTTT
- - TRBJ1-1 TRBV5-1 CASSPAGLPEAFF TGCGCCAGCAGCCCCGCCGGACTACCTGAAGCTTTCTTT
- - TRBJ1-5 TRBV19 CASSMGRAYSNQPQHF TGTGCCAGTAGTATGGGCAGAGCTTATAGCAATCAGCCCCAGCATTTT
- - TRBJ2-2 TRBV13 CASRPGSLWTGELFF TGTGCCAGCAGGCCCGGCAGTTTATGGACCGGGGAGCTGTTTTTT
few - TRBJ2-6 TRBV5-1 CASSFTGDSSGANVLTF TGCGCCAGCAGCTTTACAGGGGACTCCTCTGGGGCCAACGTCCTGACTTTC
- TRBD1 TRBJ1-2 TRBV18 CASSPGQALYGYTF TGTGCCAGCTCACCGGGACAGGCCCTATATGGCTACACCTTC
- TRBD1 TRBJ1-4 TRBV6-5 CASRPRTGGVEKLFF TGTGCCAGCAGACCCAGGACAGGGGGTGTTGAAAAACTGTTTTTT
- TRBD2 TRBJ2-3 TRBV5-8 CASSLVGEGRGVISDTQYF TGTGCCAGCAGCTTGGTGGGGGAGGGGCGGGGGGTAATTTCAGATACGCAGTATTTT
once TRBD1 TRBJ1-2 TRBV29-1 CSVDLTGTGLYGYTF TGCAGCGTTGACCTCACCGGGACAGGTCTCTATGGCTACACCTTC
- - TRBJ1-1 TRBV6-5 CASSYRIPPMNTEAFF TGTGCCAGCAGTTATAGGATTCCTCCTATGAACACTGAAGCTTTCTTT
- - TRBJ2-3 TRBV4-2 CASSQGKSTDTQYF TGTGCCAGCAGCCAAGGGAAGTCCACAGATACGCAGTATTTT
- - TRBJ1-5 TRBV30 CAWSVDSNQPQHF TGTGCCTGGAGTGTAGACAGCAATCAGCCCCAGCATTTT
- - TRBJ1-2 TRBV30 CAWSVGADWGYTF TGTGCCTGGAGTGTAGGGGCTGACTGGGGCTACACCTTC
- - TRBJ1-4 TRBV5-1 CASSLEGTFGEKLFF TGCGCCAGCAGCTTGGAGGGCACCTTCGGTGAAAAACTGTTTTTT
few TRBD1 TRBJ1-3 TRBV6-6 CASQGQAGNTIYF TGTGCCAGCCAGGGACAGGCTGGAAACACCATATATTTT
- - TRBJ1-1 TRBV29-1 CSVDPQGTEAFF TGCAGCGTTGACCCCCAGGGAACTGAAGCTTTCTTT
- TRBD1 TRBJ2-7 TRBV5-1 CASSPMGQGAVYEQYF TGCGCCAGCAGCCCCATGGGGCAGGGGGCGGTCTACGAGCAGTACTTC
once TRBD2 TRBJ2-1 TRBV5-6 CASSLAAGRGVLFF TGTGCCAGCAGCTTGGCGGCGGGACGGGGGGTGCTGTTCTTC
- - TRBJ2-4 TRBV27 CASSFLPRGGNIQYF TGTGCCAGCAGTTTTCTCCCCAGGGGCGGGAACATTCAGTACTTC
- TRBD2 TRBJ2-7 TRBV6-1 CASSVELAASYEQYF TGTGCCAGCAGTGTCGAGCTAGCGGCCTCCTACGAGCAGTACTTC
- - TRBJ2-2 TRBV19 CASKGERGTGELFF TGTGCCTCAAAGGGGGAGAGGGGGACCGGGGAGCTGTTTTTT